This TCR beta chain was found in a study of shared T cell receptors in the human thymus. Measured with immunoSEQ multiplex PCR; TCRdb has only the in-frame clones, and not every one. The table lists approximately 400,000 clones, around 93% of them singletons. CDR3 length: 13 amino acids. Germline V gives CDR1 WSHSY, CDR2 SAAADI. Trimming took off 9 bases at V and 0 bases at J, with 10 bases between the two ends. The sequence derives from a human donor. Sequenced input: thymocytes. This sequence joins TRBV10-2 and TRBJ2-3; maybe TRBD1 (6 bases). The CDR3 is CARARGSTDTQYF. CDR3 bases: TGCGCCAGAGCCAGGGGTAGCACAGATACGCAGTATTTT.